This TCR beta chain was sequenced in a study of blood T cell repertoires in COVID-19 (dated by TCRdb to 2018 to 2020). Study-wide context: Samples covering the acute and convalescent phases of COVID-19 were provided by collaborators in the United States, Italy and Spain. The prospective study material was composed of cDNA or gDNA derived from T cells, B-cell-depleted T cells, or PBMCs. Deeply sampled blood TCRbeta repertoires from subjects exposed to, actively infected with, or recovered from COVID-19 were included in the dataset. The repertoires were released in a freely available public database intended as a resource for research on the immune response to SARS-CoV-2. Samples came from the ongoing ImmuneRACE study (first 160 participants) plus 1,254 subjects from 6 global collaborators. The sample metadata nearly always contained a de-identified subject ID, COVID-19 status, age in years and sex. Where available, HLA class I and class II types were taken from metadata supplied by the sample provider and were not determined by assay-based typing. Overall study outcomes, separate from this receptor: The amount of clinical and demographic metadata varied by source and participant and was provided uncurated.

V is clipped by 10 bases and J by 5 bases, and the sequence between their germline boundaries is 12 bases long. Taken from the germline V gene, the CDR1 and CDR2 loops are MDHEN and SYDVKM. The CDR3, from cysteine to phenylalanine, totals 12 residues. Of the read, only the CDR3 DNA is kept; its 36 bases are in frame from base 1. Collaborating institutions collected whole blood in K2EDTA tubes following their own protocols. For TCRbeta analysis, collaborators shipped samples as frozen whole blood, isolated PBMCs, or DNA extracted from either of those sample types. The immunoSEQ Assay, a bias-controlled multiplex PCR, was used to amplify TCRbeta CDR3 regions from genomic DNA. The source study handled its data this way. Nucleated cell counts per sample were estimated from amplification of reference gene primers within the assay. To quantify the absolute abundance of each unique TCRbeta CDR3 rearrangement, sequence reads were collapsed and filtered. For each sample, productive Simpson clonality was calculated by taking the square root of Simpson's diversity index across productive rearrangements. Held by TCRdb, this immuneACCESS table contains in-frame sequences only and omits some clones. Under half of the omission traces to an unresolved V gene where checked; the cause of the rest is unknown. Clone size and the V and J calls come from that table; the DNA yielded D and trimming. The sample table lists roughly 80,000 clones, roughly nine tenths of them with a count of one. The ten largest make up approximately 4.9% of the sample.

Of note for this clone: Its antigen is currently not known. No base qualities exist here, and no much larger clone lies one base off it.

Sequences were obtained from peripheral blood. The chain couples TRBV28 to TRBJ2-1, with a weak D call of TRBD1 (5 bases match). This receptor was obtained from an elderly woman with active or convalescent COVID-19. The sequenced DNA is TGTGCCACCAAGGACACACACAATGAGCAGTTCTTC. The encoded protein is CATKDTHNEQFF.